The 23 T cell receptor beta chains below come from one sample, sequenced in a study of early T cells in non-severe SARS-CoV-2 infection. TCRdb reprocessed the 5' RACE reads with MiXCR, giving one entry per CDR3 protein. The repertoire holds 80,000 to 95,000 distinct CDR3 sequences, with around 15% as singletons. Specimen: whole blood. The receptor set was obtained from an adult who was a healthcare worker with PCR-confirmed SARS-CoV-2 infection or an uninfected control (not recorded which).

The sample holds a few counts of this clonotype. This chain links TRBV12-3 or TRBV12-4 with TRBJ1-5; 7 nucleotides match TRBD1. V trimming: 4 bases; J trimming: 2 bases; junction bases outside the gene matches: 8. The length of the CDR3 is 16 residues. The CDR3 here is CASSSRLGQGNQPQHF. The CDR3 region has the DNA TGTGCCAGCAGTTCACGGCTCGGACAGGGCAATCAGCCCCAGCATTTT.

CDR3 in DNA: TGCAGTGCTAGAGCTTGGGACGGAACAGATACGCAGTATTTT. It yields the protein CSARAWDGTDTQYF. The chain recombines TRBV20-1 with TRBJ2-3, with D possibly being TRBD1 or TRBD2 (5 bases each). The CDR3 is 14 amino acids. Germline V gene data show CDR1 as DFQATT and CDR2 as SNEGSKA (reference sequence). Trimming removed 1 base at V and 3 bases at J, with 11 bases between.

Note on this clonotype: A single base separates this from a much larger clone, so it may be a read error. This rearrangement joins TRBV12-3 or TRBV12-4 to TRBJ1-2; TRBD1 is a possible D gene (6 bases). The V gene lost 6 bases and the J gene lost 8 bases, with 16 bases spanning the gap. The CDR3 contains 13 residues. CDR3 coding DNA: TGTGCCAGCAGACCCACCCGGGGGCAAGGCTACACCTTC. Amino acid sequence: CASRPTRGQGYTF.

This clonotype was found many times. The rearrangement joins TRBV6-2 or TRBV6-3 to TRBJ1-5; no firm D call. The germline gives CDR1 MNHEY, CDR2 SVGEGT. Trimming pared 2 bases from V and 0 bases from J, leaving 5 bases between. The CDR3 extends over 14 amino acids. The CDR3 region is CASSYAYSNQPQHF. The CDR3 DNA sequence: TGTGCCAGCAGTTACGCGTATAGCAATCAGCCCCAGCATTTT.

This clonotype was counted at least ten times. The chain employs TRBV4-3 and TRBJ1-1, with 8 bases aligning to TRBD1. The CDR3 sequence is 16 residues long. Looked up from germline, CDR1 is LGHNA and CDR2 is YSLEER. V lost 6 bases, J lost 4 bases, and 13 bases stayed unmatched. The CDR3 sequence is CASRQTTRGRGTEAFF. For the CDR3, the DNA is TGCGCCAGCAGGCAAACAACCAGGGGGCGAGGCACTGAAGCTTTCTTT.

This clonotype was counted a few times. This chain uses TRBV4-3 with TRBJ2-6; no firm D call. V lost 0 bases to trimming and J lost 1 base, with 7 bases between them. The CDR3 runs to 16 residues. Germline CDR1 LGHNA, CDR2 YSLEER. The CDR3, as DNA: TGCGCCAGCAGCCAAGATCGGTGGTCTGGGGCCAACGTCCTGACTTTC. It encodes CASSQDRWSGANVLTF.

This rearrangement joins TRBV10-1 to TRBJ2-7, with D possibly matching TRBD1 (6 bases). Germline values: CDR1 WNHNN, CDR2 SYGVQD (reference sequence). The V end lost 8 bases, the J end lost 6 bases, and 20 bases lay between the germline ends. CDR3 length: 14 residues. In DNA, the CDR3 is TGCGCCAGCGGGACGGGGACAAGTCTTCGCGAGCAGTACTTC. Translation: CASGTGTSLREQYF.

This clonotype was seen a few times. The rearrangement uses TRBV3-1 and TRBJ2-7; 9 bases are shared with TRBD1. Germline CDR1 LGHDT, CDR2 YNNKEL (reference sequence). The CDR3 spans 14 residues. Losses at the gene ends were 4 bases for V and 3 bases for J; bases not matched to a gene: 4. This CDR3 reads CASSRGQGLYEQYF. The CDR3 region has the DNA TGTGCCAGCAGCCGTGGACAGGGGCTCTACGAGCAGTACTTC.

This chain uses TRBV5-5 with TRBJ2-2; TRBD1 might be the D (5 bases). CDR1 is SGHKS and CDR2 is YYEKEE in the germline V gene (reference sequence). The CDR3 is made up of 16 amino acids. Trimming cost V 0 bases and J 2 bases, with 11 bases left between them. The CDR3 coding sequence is TGTGCCAGCAGCTTGGTAAAGGGGCCTAACACCGGGGAGCTGTTTTTT. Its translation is CASSLVKGPNTGELFF.

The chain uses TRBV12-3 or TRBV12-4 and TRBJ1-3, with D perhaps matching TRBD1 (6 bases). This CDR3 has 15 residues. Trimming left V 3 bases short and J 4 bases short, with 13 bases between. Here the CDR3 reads CASSFRGASGNTIYF. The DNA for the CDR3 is TGTGCCAGCAGTTTCCGGGGGGCGTCAGGAAACACCATATATTTT.

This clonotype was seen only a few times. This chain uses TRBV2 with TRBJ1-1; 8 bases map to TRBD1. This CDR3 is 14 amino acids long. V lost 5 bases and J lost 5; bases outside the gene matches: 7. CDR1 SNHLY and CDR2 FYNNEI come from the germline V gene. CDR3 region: CASSRQGSNTEAFF. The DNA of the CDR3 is TGTGCCAGCAGTCGACAGGGGAGTAATACTGAAGCTTTCTTT.

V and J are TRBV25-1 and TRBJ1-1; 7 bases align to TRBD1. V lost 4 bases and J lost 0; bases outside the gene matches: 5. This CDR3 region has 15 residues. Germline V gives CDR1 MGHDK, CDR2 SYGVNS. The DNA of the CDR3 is TGTGCCAGCAGTGGTAACAGGGGTCTGAACACTGAAGCTTTCTTT. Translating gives CASSGNRGLNTEAFF.

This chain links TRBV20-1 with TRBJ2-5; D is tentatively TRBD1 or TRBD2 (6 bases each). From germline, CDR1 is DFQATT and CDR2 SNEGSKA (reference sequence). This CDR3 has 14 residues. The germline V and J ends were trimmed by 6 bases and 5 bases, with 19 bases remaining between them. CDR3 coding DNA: TGCAGTGCAGAACAGGGAGCTGGGGGGGAGACCCAGTACTTC. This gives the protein CSAEQGAGGETQYF.

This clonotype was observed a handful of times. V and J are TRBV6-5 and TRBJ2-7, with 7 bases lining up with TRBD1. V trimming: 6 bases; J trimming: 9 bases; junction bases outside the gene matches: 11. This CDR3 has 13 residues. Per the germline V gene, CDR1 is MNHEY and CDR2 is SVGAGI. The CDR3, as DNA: TGTGCCAGCAGAACCGACCGGGACAGCATGCAGTACTTC. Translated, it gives CASRTDRDSMQYF.

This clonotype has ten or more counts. The CDR3 is CASSLRQHYGYTF. In DNA form, the CDR3 reads TGTGCCAGCAGTTTAAGACAGCACTATGGCTACACCTTC. V gene TRBV12-3 or TRBV12-4 combines with J gene TRBJ1-2; perhaps TRBD1 as D (5 bases). V shed 2 bases and J shed 3 bases, with 7 bases lying between them. This CDR3 contains 13 residues.

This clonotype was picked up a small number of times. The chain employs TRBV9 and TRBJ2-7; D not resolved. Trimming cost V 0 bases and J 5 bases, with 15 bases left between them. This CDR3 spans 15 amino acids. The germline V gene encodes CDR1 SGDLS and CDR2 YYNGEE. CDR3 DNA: TGTGCCAGCAGCGTAGGGCAAATAGTCATGAACGAGCAGTACTTC. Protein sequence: CASSVGQIVMNEQYF.

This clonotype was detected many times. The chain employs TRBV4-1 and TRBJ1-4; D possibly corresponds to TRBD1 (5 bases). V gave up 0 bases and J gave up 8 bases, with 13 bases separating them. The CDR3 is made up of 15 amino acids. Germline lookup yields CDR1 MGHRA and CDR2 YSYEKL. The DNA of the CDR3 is TGCGCCAGCAGCCAAGAGGGTCAGGGCCCAGAAAAACTGTTTTTT. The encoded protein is CASSQEGQGPEKLFF.

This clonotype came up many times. The CDR3 protein is CATNRDKNSPLHF. CDR3 nucleotides: TGTGCCACCAACCGGGACAAGAATTCACCCCTCCACTTT. The chain recombines TRBV10-3 with TRBJ1-6; D possibly corresponds to TRBD1 (6 bases). Germline CDR1 ENHRY, CDR2 SYGVKD. V was cut by 10 bases and J by 7 bases, with 14 bases left in between. The CDR3 has 13 amino acids.

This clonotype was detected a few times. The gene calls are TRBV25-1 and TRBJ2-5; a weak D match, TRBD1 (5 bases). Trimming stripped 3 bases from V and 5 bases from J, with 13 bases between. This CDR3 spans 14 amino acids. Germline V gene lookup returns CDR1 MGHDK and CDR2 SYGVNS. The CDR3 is CASSDTGGAETQYF. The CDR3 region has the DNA TGTGCCAGCAGTGACACAGGTGGGGCGGAGACCCAGTACTTC.

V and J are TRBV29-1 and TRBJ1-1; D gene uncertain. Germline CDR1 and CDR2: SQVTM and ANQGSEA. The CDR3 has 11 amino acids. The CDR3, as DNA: TGCGGCGGGCAGATGAACACTGAAGCTTTCTTT. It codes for CGGQMNTEAFF.

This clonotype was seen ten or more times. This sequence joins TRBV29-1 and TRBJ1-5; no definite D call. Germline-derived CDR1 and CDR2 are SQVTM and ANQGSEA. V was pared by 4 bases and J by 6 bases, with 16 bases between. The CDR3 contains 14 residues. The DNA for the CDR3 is TGCAGCGTTGCCGGAGACACGAACGGTCAGCCCCAGCATTTT. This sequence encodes CSVAGDTNGQPQHF.

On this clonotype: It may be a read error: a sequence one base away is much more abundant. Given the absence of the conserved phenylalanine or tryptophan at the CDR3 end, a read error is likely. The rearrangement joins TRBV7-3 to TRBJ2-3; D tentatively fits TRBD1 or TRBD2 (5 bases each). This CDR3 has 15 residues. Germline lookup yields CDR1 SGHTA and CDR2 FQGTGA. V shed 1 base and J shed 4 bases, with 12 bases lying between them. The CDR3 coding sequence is TGTGCCAGCAGCTTAAGTTCCCAGGGAGCAGATACGCAGTATTAT. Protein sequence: CASSLSSQGADTQYY.

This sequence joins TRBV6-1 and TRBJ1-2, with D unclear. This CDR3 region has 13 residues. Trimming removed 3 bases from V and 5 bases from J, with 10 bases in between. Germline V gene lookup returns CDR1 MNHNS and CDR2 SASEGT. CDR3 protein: CASSDSVKYGYTF. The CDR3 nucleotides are TGTGCCAGCAGTGACTCAGTGAAATATGGCTACACCTTC.